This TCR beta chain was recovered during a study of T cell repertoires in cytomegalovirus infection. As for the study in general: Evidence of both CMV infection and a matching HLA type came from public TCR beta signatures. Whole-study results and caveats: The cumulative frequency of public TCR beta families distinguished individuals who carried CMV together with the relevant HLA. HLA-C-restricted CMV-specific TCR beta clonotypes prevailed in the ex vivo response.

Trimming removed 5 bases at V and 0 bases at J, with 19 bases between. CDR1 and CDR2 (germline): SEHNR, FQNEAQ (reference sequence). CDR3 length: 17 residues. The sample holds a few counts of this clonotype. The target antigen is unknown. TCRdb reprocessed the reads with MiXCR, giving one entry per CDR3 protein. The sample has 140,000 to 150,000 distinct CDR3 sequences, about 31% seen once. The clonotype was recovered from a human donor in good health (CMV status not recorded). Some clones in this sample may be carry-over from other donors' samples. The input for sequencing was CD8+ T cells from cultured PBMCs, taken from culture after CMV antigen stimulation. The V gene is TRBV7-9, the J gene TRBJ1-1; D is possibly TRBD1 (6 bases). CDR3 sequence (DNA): TGTGCCAGCAGCCCCAGGGTCGGAGGGGGGGTGAACACTGAAGCTTTCTTT. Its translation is CASSPRVGGGVNTEAFF.